This T cell receptor beta chain originates from a study of T cell responses to AZD1222 COVID-19 vaccine. Germline V CDR1 and CDR2: SGHRS, YFSETQ. This CDR3 spans 15 amino acids. Trimming shortened V by 0 bases and J by 1 base, and 8 bases separated the two germline ends. Details on this clone: Its target is unknown.

Clones were read by immunoSEQ multiplex PCR, and TCRdb kept only the in-frame ones, dropping some. The sample carries fewer than 55,000 clones, around 85% recorded once. Whole-study results and caveats: Reportedly, close to half of spike-specific TCRs are directed against unmutated variant regions. Two doses of AZD1222 preceded a rise in Spike-specific TCR breadth and depth. Spike-wide vaccine-associated CD4 TCRs dominated at 160-218 and 743-854. Donor demographics were predominantly white British with a female majority; clonal diversity may be underestimated.

The sample consisted of peripheral blood, taken on day 0 of MenACWY control vaccination. This chain uses TRBV5-1 with TRBJ1-3, with unresolved D. The clonotype originates from an adult in good health. DNA for the CDR3: TGCGCCAGCAGCTTGGAAGGGATTTCTGGAAACACCATATATTTT. Translation gives CASSLEGISGNTIYF. Based on the CDR3 plus reference TRBV5-1 and TRBJ1-3, the full variable domain is KAGVTQTPRYLIKTRGQQVTLSCSPISGHRSVSWYQQTPGQGLQFLFEYFSETQRNKGNFPGRFSGRQFSNSRSEMNVSTLELGDSALYLCASSLEGISGNTIYFGEGSWLTVV.